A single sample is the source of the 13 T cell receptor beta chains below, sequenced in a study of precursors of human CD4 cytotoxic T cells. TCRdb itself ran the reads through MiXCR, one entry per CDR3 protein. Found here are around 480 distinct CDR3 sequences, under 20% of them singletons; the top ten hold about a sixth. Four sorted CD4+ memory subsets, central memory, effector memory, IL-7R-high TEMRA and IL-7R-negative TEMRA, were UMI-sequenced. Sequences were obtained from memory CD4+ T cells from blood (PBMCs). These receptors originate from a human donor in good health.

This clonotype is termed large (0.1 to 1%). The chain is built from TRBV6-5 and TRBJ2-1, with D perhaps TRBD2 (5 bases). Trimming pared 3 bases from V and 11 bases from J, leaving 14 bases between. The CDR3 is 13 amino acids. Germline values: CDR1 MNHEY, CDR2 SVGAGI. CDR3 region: CASSYLRETQQFF. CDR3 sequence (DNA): TGTGCCAGCAGTTATTTAAGGGAGACACAGCAGTTCTTC.

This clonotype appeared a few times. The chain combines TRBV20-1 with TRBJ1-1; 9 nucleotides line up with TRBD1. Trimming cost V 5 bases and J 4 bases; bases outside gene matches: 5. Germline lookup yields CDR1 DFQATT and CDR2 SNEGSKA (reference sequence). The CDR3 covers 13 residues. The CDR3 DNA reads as TGCAGTGCTCCCCGACAGGGGGGCACTGAAGCTTTCTTT. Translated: CSAPRQGGTEAFF.

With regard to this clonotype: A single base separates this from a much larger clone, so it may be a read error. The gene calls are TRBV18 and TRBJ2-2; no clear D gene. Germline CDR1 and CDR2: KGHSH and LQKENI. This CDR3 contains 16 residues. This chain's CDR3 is CAISPYLRGNTGELFF. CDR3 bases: TGTGCCATCTCACCATACCTCCGCGGGAACACCGGGGAGCTGTTTTTT.

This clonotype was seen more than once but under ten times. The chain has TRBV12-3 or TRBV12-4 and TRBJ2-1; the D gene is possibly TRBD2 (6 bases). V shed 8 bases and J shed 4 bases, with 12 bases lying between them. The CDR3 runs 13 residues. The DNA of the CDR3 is TGTGCCAGCGGGGGTAGCGGTTACAATGAGCAGTTCTTC. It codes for CASGGSGYNEQFF.

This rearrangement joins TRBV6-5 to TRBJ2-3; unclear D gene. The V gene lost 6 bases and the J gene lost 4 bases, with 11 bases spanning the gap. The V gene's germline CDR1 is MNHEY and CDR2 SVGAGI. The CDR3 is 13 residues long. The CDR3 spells CASSQVDSDTQYF. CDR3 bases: TGTGCCAGCAGCCAAGTTGATTCAGATACGCAGTATTTT.

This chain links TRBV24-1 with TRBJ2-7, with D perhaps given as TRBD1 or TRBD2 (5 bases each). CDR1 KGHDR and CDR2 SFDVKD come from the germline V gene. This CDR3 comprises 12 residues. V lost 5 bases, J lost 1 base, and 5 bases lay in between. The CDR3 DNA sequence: TGTGCCACCAGTGGGGGGTCCTACGAGCAGTACTTC. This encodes CATSGGSYEQYF.

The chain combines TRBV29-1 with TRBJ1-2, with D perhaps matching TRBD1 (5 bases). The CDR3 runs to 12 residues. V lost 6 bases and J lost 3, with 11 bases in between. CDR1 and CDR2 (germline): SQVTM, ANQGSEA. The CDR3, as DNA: TGCAGCGTACAATGGGGGGACTATGGCTACACCTTC. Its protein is CSVQWGDYGYTF.

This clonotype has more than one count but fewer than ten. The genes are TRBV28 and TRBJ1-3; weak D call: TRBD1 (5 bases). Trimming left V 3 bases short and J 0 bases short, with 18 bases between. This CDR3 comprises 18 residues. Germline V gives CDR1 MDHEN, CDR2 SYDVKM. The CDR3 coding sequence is TGTGCCAGCAGTTTGTTAACCGGGACGGCGAGCTCTGGAAACACCATATATTTT. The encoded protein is CASSLLTGTASSGNTIYF.

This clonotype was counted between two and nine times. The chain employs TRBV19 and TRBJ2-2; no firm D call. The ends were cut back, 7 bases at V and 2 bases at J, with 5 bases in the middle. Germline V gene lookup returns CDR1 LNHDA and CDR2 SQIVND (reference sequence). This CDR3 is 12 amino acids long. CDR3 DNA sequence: TGTGCCAGTAATTTAAACACCGGGGAGCTGTTTTTT. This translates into CASNLNTGELFF.

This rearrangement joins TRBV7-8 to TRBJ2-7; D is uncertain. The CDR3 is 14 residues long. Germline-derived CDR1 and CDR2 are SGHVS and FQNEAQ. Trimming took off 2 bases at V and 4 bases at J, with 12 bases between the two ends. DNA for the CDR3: TGTGCCAGCAGCTTAATGGGCCTCAATTACGAGCAGTACTTC. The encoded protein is CASSLMGLNYEQYF.

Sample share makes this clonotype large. DNA for the CDR3: TGTGCCAGCAGCCAGGGGCATAATTCACCCCTCCACTTT. Its protein product is CASSQGHNSPLHF. The chain is built from TRBV3-1 and TRBJ1-6; maybe TRBD1 (5 bases). Trimming removed 3 bases at V and 5 bases at J, with 5 bases between. There are 13 residues in the CDR3. Looked up from germline, CDR1 is LGHDT and CDR2 is YNNKEL (reference sequence).

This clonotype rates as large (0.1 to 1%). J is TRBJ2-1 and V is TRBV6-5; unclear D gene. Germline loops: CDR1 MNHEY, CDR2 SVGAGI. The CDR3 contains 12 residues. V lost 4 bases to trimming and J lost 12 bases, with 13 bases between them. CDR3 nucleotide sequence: TGTGCCAGCAGTTCCCGTATGTCGGGGCAGTTCTTC. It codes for CASSSRMSGQFF.

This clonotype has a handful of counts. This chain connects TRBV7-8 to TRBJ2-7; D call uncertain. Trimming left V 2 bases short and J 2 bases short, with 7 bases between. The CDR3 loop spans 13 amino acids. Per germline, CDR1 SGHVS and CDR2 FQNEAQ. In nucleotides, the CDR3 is TGTGCCAGCAGCTTATCTAACACCTACGAGCAGTACTTC. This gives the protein CASSLSNTYEQYF.